The rows below give T cell receptor beta chains drawn from one sample of a study of beta chain features in type 1 diabetes. Libraries were prepared by immunoSEQ multiplex PCR; TCRdb keeps only in-frame clonotypes and omits some of them. The data show some 44,000 clones, approximately 70% seen once. The sequenced sample consisted of Tregs from blood. The receptors originated from a woman younger than 35 with type 1 diabetes. Each CDR3 is given without its conserved first and last residue. The size of a clone is reported for some rows only, either as once, few or many, or as a class for expanded clones.

size: -
V: TRBV19
CDR3: ASSMTGAPSYGYT

size: -
V: TRBV30
CDR3: AWKGAYEQF

size: -
V: TRBV7-9
CDR3: ASSSIESGEKLF

size: -
V: TRBV7-9
CDR3: ASRLQGVMHTEAF

size: -
V: TRBV7-9
CDR3: ASSLRSEQF

size: -
V: TRBV11-2
CDR3: ASSLTGGTEAF

size: -
V: TRBV10-2
CDR3: ASRGQGPGTEAF

size: few
V: TRBV28
CDR3: ASSLPQGSETQY

size: -
V: TRBV9
CDR3: ASSVGPNTGHLNQPQH

size: -
V: TRBV6-5
CDR3: ASSREGQANEQY

size: once
V: TRBV4-3
CDR3: ASSQDQGLDYGYT

size: -
V: TRBV7-9
CDR3: ASSLSYRASGPNTEAF

size: few
V: TRBV7-2
CDR3: ASSPGQPYSNQPQH

size: -
V: TRBV6-5
CDR3: ASSRRQGAVDEQF

size: -
V: TRBV4-3
CDR3: ASSQEAGGSYEQY

size: -
V: TRBV4-3
CDR3: ASSRWVRAGQEKLF

size: -
V: TRBV5-1
CDR3: ATREEPYNEQF

size: -
V: TRBV5-5
CDR3: ASSLAPQNYRAREQY

size: -
V: TRBV19
CDR3: ASSSGAVGIQY

size: few
V: TRBV10-3
CDR3: AISDVLAEGETQY

size: -
V: TRBV19
CDR3: ASSIAPRTGLYEQY

size: -
V: TRBV18
CDR3: ASSLTSAQGYEQF

size: -
V: TRBV4-3
CDR3: ASSHAQLNYGYT

size: -
V: TRBV4-2
CDR3: ASSFGSWTEAF

size: -
V: TRBV5-1
CDR3: ASRSGTGSYEQY

size: -
V: TRBV10-3
CDR3: AIREAPGQGSYEQY

size: -
V: TRBV6-6
CDR3: ASNGLAGAEGEQF

size: -
V: TRBV18
CDR3: ASSAGVDEQY

size: -
V: TRBV6-6
CDR3: ATSRQYEQY

size: -
V: TRBV11-2
CDR3: ASSFRQGPPEQY

size: -
V: TRBV7-2
CDR3: ASSLAPLLRAGGVNIQY

size: -
V: TRBV5-1
CDR3: ASSPRLAGERETQY

size: -
V: TRBV5-1
CDR3: ASTPRAGTTMNTEAF

size: -
V: TRBV2
CDR3: ASSEEVFAASQY

size: -
V: TRBV7-3
CDR3: ASSSQGANTEAF

size: few
V: TRBV28
CDR3: ASSSPSGQGHYEQY

size: -
V: TRBV7-2
CDR3: ASSLGRGSTATYEQY

size: -
V: TRBV5-4
CDR3: ASSLDQGNQPQH

size: -
V: TRBV6-5
CDR3: ASTTRQGRTYEQY

size: -
V: TRBV4-2
CDR3: ASSQVLQEKLF

size: -
V: TRBV5-1
CDR3: ASRDRGNSPLH

size: -
V: TRBV7-2
CDR3: ASSFGLAGTNEQF

size: -
V: TRBV11-1
CDR3: ASSPQGHSDYEQY

size: -
V: TRBV2
CDR3: ASTAEGAGANVLT

size: -
V: TRBV7-2
CDR3: ASRPRLAGGHNEQF

size: -
V: TRBV29-1
CDR3: SAADRGNEQF

size: -
V: TRBV18
CDR3: ASSPAGRAYEQY

size: -
V: TRBV7-2
CDR3: ASSLGKGGGTRTDTQY

size: -
V: TRBV6-5
CDR3: ASSYHGQGGTGELF